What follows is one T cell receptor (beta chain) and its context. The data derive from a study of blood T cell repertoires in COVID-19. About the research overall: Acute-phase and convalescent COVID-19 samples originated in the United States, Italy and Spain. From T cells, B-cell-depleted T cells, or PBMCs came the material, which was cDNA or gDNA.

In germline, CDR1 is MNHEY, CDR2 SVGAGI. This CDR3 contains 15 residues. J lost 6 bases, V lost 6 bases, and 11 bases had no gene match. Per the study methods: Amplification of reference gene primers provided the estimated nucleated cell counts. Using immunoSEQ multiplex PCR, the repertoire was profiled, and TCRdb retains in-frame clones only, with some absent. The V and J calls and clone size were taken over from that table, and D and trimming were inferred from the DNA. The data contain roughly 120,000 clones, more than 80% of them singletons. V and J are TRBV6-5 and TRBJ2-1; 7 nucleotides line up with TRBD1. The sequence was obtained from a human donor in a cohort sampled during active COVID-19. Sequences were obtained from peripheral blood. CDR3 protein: CASRSAGGKVNEQFF. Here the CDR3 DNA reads TGTGCCAGCAGGTCCGCAGGGGGAAAGGTCAATGAGCAGTTCTTC.